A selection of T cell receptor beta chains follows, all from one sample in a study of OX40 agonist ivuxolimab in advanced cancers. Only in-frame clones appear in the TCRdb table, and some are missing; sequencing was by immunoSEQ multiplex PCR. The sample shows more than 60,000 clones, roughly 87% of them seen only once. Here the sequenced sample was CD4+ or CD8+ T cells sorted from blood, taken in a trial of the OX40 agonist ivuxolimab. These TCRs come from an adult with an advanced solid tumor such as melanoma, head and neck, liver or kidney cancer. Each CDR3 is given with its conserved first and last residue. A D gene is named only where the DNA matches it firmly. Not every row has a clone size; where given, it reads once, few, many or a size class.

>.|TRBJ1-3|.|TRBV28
TGTGCCAGCAGTTCGATCCGCAGGGATGTCTCTGGAAACACCATATATTTT
CASSSIRRDVSGNTIYF
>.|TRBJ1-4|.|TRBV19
TGTGCCAGTAGTATGGGCGGGGGGCCTAATGAAAAACTGTTTTTT
CASSMGGGPNEKLFF
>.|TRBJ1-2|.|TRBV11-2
TGTGCCAGCAGCTCGATCCGGGACGGCTATGGCTACACCTTC
CASSSIRDGYGYTF
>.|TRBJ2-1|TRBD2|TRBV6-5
TGTGCCAGCAGTTACTCGGGACTAGCGGGAGTTGGTGAGCAGTTCTTC
CASSYSGLAGVGEQFF
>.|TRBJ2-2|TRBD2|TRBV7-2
TGTGCCAGCAGCTTAGTGACTAGCGGGAGTATGAACACCGGGGAGCTGTTTTTT
CASSLVTSGSMNTGELFF
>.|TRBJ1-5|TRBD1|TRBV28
TGTGCCAGCATTAGGACAGGGGGTTCCCATCAGCCCCAGCATTTT
CASIRTGGSHQPQHF
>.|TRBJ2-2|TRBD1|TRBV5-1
TGCGCCAGCAGGACAGGGCCCGGGGAGCTGTTTTTT
CASRTGPGELFF
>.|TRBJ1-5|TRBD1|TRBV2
TGTGCCAGCAGGGGGACAGGGGGCCGGAATAGCAATCAGCCCCAGCATTTT
CASRGTGGRNSNQPQHF
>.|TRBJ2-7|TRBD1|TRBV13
TGTGCCAGCAGCCCCAAACAGGGGGCCGGAACCGTCTACGAGCAGTACTTC
CASSPKQGAGTVYEQYF
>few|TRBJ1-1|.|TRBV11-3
TGTGCCAGCAGCTTAAGTACAGGGAGCACTGAAGCTTTCTTT
CASSLSTGSTEAFF
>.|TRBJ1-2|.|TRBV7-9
TGTGCCAGCAGCTGGCCAGACAGGTTTTATGGCTACACCTTC
CASSWPDRFYGYTF
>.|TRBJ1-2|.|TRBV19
TGTGCCAGTAACCCCCCCTATGAGGGAAATGGCTACACCTTC
CASNPPYEGNGYTF
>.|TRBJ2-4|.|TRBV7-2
TGTGCCAGCAGGTTATGGGGGGCCCAAAACATTCAGTACTTC
CASRLWGAQNIQYF
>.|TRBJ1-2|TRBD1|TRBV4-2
TGTGCCAGCAGCCAAGAACGGTCAGGGGGCTTCTATGGCTACACCTTC
CASSQERSGGFYGYTF
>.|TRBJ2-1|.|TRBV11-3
TGTGCCAGCAGCTTAGCTTTGGAGCAGTTCTTC
CASSLALEQFF
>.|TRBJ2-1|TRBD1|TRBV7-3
TGTGCCAGCAGCCCCAGGGACAGGGAGGGGAATGAGCAGTTCTTC
CASSPRDREGNEQFF
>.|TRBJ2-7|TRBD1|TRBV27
TGTGCCAGCAGTTTATCGAGACAGGGGAGCTACGAGCAGTACTTC
CASSLSRQGSYEQYF
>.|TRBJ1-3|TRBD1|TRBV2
TGTGCCAGCAGTGAAGCGGCAGGGGGTATGGGAAACACCATATATTTT
CASSEAAGGMGNTIYF
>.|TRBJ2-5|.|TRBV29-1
TGCAGCGCCGGATGGACCAACCAAGAGACCCAGTACTTC
CSAGWTNQETQYF
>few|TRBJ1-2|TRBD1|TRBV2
TGTGCCAGCAGTTTCGGACAGGGCTATGGCTACACCTTC
CASSFGQGYGYTF
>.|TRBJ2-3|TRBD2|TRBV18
TGTGCCAGCTCACCACCGGGACTAGCGGGAGGCGCGGGCACAGATACGCAGTATTTT
CASSPPGLAGGAGTDTQYF
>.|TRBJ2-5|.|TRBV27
TGTGCCAGCCCCTCAATAGGACAGTCAGAAGAGACCCAGTACTTC
CASPSIGQSEETQYF
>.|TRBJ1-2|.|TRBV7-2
TGTGCCAGCAGCTGGCTGGGTTCCTGGGACTACACCTTC
CASSWLGSWDYTF
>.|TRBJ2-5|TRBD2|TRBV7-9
TGTGCCAGCACCTCCCAGCGGGAGGGCCAAGAGACCCAGTACTTC
CASTSQREGQETQYF